These 15 T cell receptor beta chains were all obtained from the same sample, sequenced in a study of blood T cell repertoires in COVID-19. Measured with immunoSEQ multiplex PCR; TCRdb has only the in-frame clones, and not every one. The sample has around 130,000 clones, approximately 85% seen once. Sequencing was carried out using peripheral blood. The receptors originated from a human donor in a cohort sampled during active COVID-19.

The chain carries TRBV6-5 and TRBJ2-7, with D perhaps matching TRBD2 (5 bases). The V and J ends lost 9 bases and 7 bases respectively, with 22 bases between them. Germline CDR1 and CDR2: MNHEY and SVGAGI. The length of the CDR3 is 14 residues. The CDR3, as DNA: TGTGCCAGTAGAGGGCTAACCATCTCGGGGGAGCAGTACTTC. Translated: CASRGLTISGEQYF.

This chain connects TRBV13 to TRBJ1-1; D gene ambiguous. The CDR3 covers 15 residues. V lost 3 bases to trimming and J lost 3 bases, with 14 bases between them. CDR1 is PRHDT, CDR2 FYEKMQ, per germline (reference sequence). The chain's CDR3 is CASSFDRGRYTEAFF. The CDR3 region has the DNA TGTGCCAGCAGCTTTGACCGGGGTAGGTACACTGAAGCTTTCTTT.

The V and J genes are TRBV7-2 and TRBJ2-1, with 7 bases identical to TRBD1. The CDR3 contains 15 residues. V shed 5 bases and J 8 bases; nucleotides not matched to a gene: 12. Germline CDR1 is SGHTA and CDR2 is FQGNSA. CDR3 sequence (DNA): TGTGCCAGCAGCCGGATGACAGGGAAGGTCTATGAGCAGTTCTTC. Translating it yields CASSRMTGKVYEQFF.

This clone was detected only a few times. The chain uses TRBV9 and TRBJ2-2; 7 bases fit TRBD2. Germline assignment: CDR1 SGDLS and CDR2 YYNGEE. CDR3 length: 15 amino acids. Trimming removed 3 bases from V and 0 bases from J; junction bases left unmatched: 2. In nucleotides, the CDR3 is TGTGCCAGCAGCGGGCTAGCGGCGAACACCGGGGAGCTGTTTTTT. Translated: CASSGLAANTGELFF.

The DNA for the CDR3 is TGTGCCAGCAGGGCCCGATCCTCCTACAATGAGCAGTTCTTC. Protein: CASRARSSYNEQFF. The V call is TRBV6-5, the J call TRBJ2-1; no clear D. The CDR3 is 14 amino acids. V lost 6 bases and J 0 bases, leaving 9 bases between the germline ends. CDR1 and CDR2 (germline): MNHEY, SVGAGI.

The V gene is TRBV7-2, the J gene TRBJ1-1; possibly TRBD1 for D (5 bases). The CDR3 is 15 residues long. Per germline, CDR1 SGHTA and CDR2 FQGNSA. V gave up 1 base and J gave up 4 bases, with 13 bases separating them. CDR3 nucleotides: TGTGCCAGCAGCTTAGGTAGGAGGGGCGGCACTGAAGCTTTCTTT. It is translated as CASSLGRRGGTEAFF.

This clone was detected only once. The chain has TRBV24-1 and TRBJ1-5, with D possibly matching TRBD1 (5 bases). The CDR3 is made up of 14 amino acids. V gave up 7 bases and J gave up 1 base, with 10 bases separating them. CDR1 and CDR2 (germline): KGHDR, SFDVKD. CDR3 coding DNA: TGTGCCACCAGCCCGGGGGGAAGCAATCAGCCCCAGCATTTT. It is translated as CATSPGGSNQPQHF.

The chain combines TRBV30 with TRBJ2-7; 9 positions match TRBD1. The ends lost 2 bases at V and 0 bases at J; junction bases unmatched: 2. The CDR3 has 14 amino acids. Germline lookup yields CDR1 GTSNPN and CDR2 SVGIG (reference sequence). Here the CDR3 DNA reads TGTGCCTGGAGTCCGGGACAGGGCTCCTACGAGCAGTACGTC. It is translated as CAWSPGQGSYEQYV.

The rearrangement uses TRBV13 and TRBJ2-1; tentative D call: TRBD2 (5 bases). The CDR3 spans 15 residues. The V gene lost 5 bases and the J gene lost 4 bases, with 15 bases spanning the gap. CDR1 and CDR2 from the germline V gene are PRHDT and FYEKMQ (reference sequence). The CDR3 nucleotides read TGTGCCAGCAGCCCGGGGATGGGTATGTACAATGAGCAGTTCTTC. Translation: CASSPGMGMYNEQFF.

The chain has TRBV19 and TRBJ2-3; TRBD2 matches at 8 bases. Per germline, CDR1 LNHDA and CDR2 SQIVND (reference sequence). The CDR3 consists of 17 residues. Trimming took 3 bases from V and 0 from J; bases not matched to a gene: 8. In DNA, the CDR3 is TGTGCCAGTAGTATGCCCTTAGCTAGCGGGAGCACAGATACGCAGTATTTT. Translated: CASSMPLASGSTDTQYF. The whole variable domain, remainder taken from reference TRBV19 and TRBJ2-3, is DGGITQSPKYLFRKEGQNVTLSCEQNLNHDAMYWYRQDPGQGLRLIYYSQIVNDFQKGDIAEGYSVSREKKESFPLTVTSAQKNPTAFYLCASSMPLASGSTDTQYFGPGTRLTVL.

The rearrangement links TRBV10-3 to TRBJ2-1, with 8 bases lining up with TRBD2. CDR1 and CDR2 (germline): ENHRY, SYGVKD. Trimming cost V 5 bases and J 5 bases; bases outside gene matches: 5. The CDR3 is 14 amino acids. CDR3 sequence reads: CAISPTSGNNEQFF. CDR3 bases: TGTGCCATCAGTCCTACTAGCGGTAACAATGAGCAGTTCTTC.

The genes are TRBV3-1 (or the pseudogene TRBV3-2) and TRBJ1-2; tentatively, D is TRBD1 (5 bases). V dropped 0 bases and J dropped 5 bases, with 16 bases sitting between them. Germline V gene data show CDR1 as LGHDT and CDR2 as YNNKEL (reference sequence). The CDR3 is made up of 16 amino acids. The CDR3 bases are TGTGCCAGCAGCCAAGATCCGAGCGGGGCACTGTATGGCTACACCTTC. Its translation is CASSQDPSGALYGYTF.

The chain combines TRBV7-8 with TRBJ2-5; 13 bases line up with TRBD2. The J segment lost 1 base and the V segment lost 4 bases, leaving 3 bases of the junction unmatched. Germline CDR1 reads SGHVS; CDR2 reads FQNEAQ. This CDR3 region has 16 residues. The CDR3 sequence: CASSSRTSGGQETQYF. CDR3 sequence (DNA): TGTGCCAGCAGCTCCCGGACTAGCGGGGGCCAAGAGACCCAGTACTTC.

The chain is built from TRBV5-4 and TRBJ1-1; 7 nucleotides agree with TRBD1. The CDR3 extends over 15 amino acids. Germline CDR1 and CDR2: SGHNT and YYREEE (reference sequence). Unmatched junction bases numbered 5, after V lost 3 bases and J lost 0 bases. As DNA, the CDR3 is TGTGCCAGCAGCTCCCCCGGGACAGTGAACACTGAAGCTTTCTTT. Its translation: CASSSPGTVNTEAFF.

The V gene is TRBV6-6, the J gene TRBJ1-2, with 10 bases fitting TRBD1. The ends lost 5 bases at V and 7 bases at J; junction bases unmatched: 10. The CDR3 loop spans 15 amino acids. Germline CDR1 MNHNY, CDR2 SVGAGI (reference sequence). The CDR3 bases are TGTGCCAGCAGTAGTCGACAGGGGGCTCCTGCTGGCTACACCTTC. Encoded protein: CASSSRQGAPAGYTF.